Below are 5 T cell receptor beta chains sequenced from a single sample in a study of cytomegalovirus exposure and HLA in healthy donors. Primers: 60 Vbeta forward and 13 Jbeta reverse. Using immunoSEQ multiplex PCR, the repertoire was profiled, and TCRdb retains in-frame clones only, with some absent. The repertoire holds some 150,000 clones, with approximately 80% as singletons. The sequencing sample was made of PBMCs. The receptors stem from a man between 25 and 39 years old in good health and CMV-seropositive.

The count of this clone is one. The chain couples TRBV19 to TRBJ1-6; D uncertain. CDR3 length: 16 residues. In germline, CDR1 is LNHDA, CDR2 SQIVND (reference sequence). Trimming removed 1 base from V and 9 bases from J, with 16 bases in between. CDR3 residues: CASSIGPTLEGSPLHF. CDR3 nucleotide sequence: TGTGCCAGTAGTATAGGCCCGACTCTCGAAGGTTCACCCCTCCACTTT.

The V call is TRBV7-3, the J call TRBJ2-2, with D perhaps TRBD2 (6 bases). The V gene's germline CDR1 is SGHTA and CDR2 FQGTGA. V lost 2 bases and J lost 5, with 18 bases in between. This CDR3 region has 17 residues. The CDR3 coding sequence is TGTGCCAGCAGCTTATCGTCCCGGGGAGGAGTGACCGGGGAGCTGTTTTTT. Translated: CASSLSSRGGVTGELFF.

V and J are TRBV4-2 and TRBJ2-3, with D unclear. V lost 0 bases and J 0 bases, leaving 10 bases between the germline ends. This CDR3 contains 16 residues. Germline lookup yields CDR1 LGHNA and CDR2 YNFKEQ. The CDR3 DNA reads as TGTGCCAGCAGCCAAGAAGGTCAGGTTAGCACAGATACGCAGTATTTT. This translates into CASSQEGQVSTDTQYF.

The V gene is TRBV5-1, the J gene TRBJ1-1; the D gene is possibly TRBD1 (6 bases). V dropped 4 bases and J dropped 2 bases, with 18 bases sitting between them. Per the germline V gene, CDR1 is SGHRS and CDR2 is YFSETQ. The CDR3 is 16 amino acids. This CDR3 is CASSHDRTQGNTEAFF. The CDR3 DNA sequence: TGCGCCAGCAGCCACGACAGGACCCAAGGAAACACTGAAGCTTTCTTT.

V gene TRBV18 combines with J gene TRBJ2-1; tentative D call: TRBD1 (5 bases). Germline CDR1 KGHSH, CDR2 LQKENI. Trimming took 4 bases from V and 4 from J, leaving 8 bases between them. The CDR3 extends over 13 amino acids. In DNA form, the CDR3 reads TGTGCCAGCTCACTGACAGTTTACAATGAGCAGTTCTTC. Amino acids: CASSLTVYNEQFF.